The present TCR beta chain was sequenced within a study of OX40 agonist ivuxolimab in advanced cancers. Study-level information: Enrollees could have had prior anti-PD-1, anti-PD-L1 or anti-CTLA-4 therapy, which around 40% had received.

Method: immunoSEQ multiplex PCR; TCRdb's copy keeps in-frame clones and lacks some. The repertoire consists of tens of thousands of clones, with about 86% occurring once and the leading ten covering 4.4%. The CDR3 runs 14 residues. Looked up from germline, CDR1 is SGHRS and CDR2 is YFSETQ. V lost 4 bases and J 0 bases, leaving 10 bases between the germline ends. This specimen was CD4+ or CD8+ T cells sorted from blood, taken in a trial of the OX40 agonist ivuxolimab. The TCR originated in an adult with an advanced solid tumor such as melanoma, head and neck, liver or kidney cancer. V is TRBV5-1 and J is TRBJ1-2; no reliable D call. CDR3 in amino acids: CASSPTRANYGYTF. The CDR3 DNA follows: TGCGCCAGCAGCCCGACAAGAGCTAACTATGGCTACACCTTC.